Listed below are T cell receptor beta chains from one sample, sequenced in a study of cytomegalovirus exposure and HLA in healthy donors. Libraries were prepared by immunoSEQ multiplex PCR; TCRdb keeps only in-frame clonotypes and omits some of them. Counted here are nearly 110,000 clones, roughly 80% occurring once; the ten biggest clones make up 2% to 2.5%. The sample taken for sequencing was PBMCs. These receptors all stem from a man aged 30 to 39 in good health and CMV-seronegative. Each CDR3 is given with its conserved first and last residue.

j_call: TRBJ2-7; v_call: TRBV4-1; cdr3_aa: CASSQGLDRVSYEQYF
j_call: TRBJ1-1; v_call: TRBV7-6; cdr3_aa: CASSLGGNMNTEAFF
j_call: TRBJ1-2; v_call: TRBV9; cdr3_aa: CASSPRSQVGGYTF
j_call: TRBJ2-7; v_call: TRBV27; cdr3_aa: CASSSGDSTYEQYF
j_call: TRBJ2-7; v_call: TRBV9; cdr3_aa: CASSVGGVSYEQYF
j_call: TRBJ2-1; v_call: TRBV6-5; cdr3_aa: CASSGMAGGDNEQFF
j_call: TRBJ2-7; v_call: TRBV7-2; cdr3_aa: CASSSQFLGTYEQYF
j_call: TRBJ2-2; v_call: TRBV30; cdr3_aa: CAWSVRYSGVANTGELFF
j_call: TRBJ1-4; v_call: TRBV4-1; cdr3_aa: CASSQGVGQSNEKLFF
j_call: TRBJ2-7; v_call: TRBV7-9; cdr3_aa: CASSPQDFPIGEQYF
j_call: TRBJ2-7; v_call: TRBV7-8; cdr3_aa: CASSSGTAFYEQYF
j_call: TRBJ1-1; v_call: TRBV28; cdr3_aa: CASSLNARKAFF
j_call: TRBJ1-1; v_call: TRBV15; cdr3_aa: CATSRGVGYTEAFF
j_call: TRBJ1-2; v_call: TRBV25-1; cdr3_aa: CASSGDIRGNYGYTF
j_call: TRBJ1-1; v_call: TRBV19; cdr3_aa: CASSIGQQNTEAFF
j_call: TRBJ2-5; v_call: TRBV5-6; cdr3_aa: CASSLGGGSAQYF
j_call: TRBJ2-1; v_call: TRBV11-2; cdr3_aa: CASSSRLAAGNEQFF
j_call: TRBJ2-3; v_call: TRBV7-2; cdr3_aa: CASSPGTKRREYF
j_call: TRBJ2-7; v_call: TRBV30; cdr3_aa: CAWSNRVTYEQYF
j_call: TRBJ2-7; v_call: TRBV2; cdr3_aa: CASRTASYEQYF
j_call: TRBJ1-1; v_call: TRBV2; cdr3_aa: CASLATRTGVAFF
j_call: TRBJ2-6; v_call: TRBV11-2; cdr3_aa: CASRLAGGFSGANVLTF
j_call: TRBJ2-6; v_call: TRBV6-4; cdr3_aa: CASSEQGSTGANVLTF
j_call: TRBJ2-7; v_call: TRBV11-2; cdr3_aa: CASSQPGAWYF
j_call: TRBJ2-3; v_call: TRBV23-1; cdr3_aa: CASSQPADSAGPGAQYF
j_call: TRBJ2-2; v_call: TRBV7-2; cdr3_aa: CASSLRSRGNTGELFF
j_call: TRBJ2-5; v_call: TRBV5-8; cdr3_aa: CASTEGGETQYF
j_call: TRBJ2-7; v_call: TRBV18; cdr3_aa: CASSLQGGEQYF
j_call: TRBJ1-1; v_call: TRBV2; cdr3_aa: CASGRDSYKNTEAFF
j_call: TRBJ2-7; v_call: TRBV6-1; cdr3_aa: CASSGRGSSYEQYF
j_call: TRBJ2-4; v_call: TRBV6-1; cdr3_aa: CASRRGSYQNIQYF
j_call: TRBJ1-2; v_call: TRBV5-1; cdr3_aa: CASSIPGTGEAYGYTF
j_call: TRBJ1-1; v_call: TRBV19; cdr3_aa: CASSRGGSNTEAFF
j_call: TRBJ1-4; v_call: TRBV30; cdr3_aa: CAWSVGGGANEKLFF
j_call: TRBJ2-2; v_call: TRBV30; cdr3_aa: CAWSALANTGELFF
j_call: TRBJ1-2; v_call: TRBV5-6; cdr3_aa: CASSHGAGYGYTF
j_call: TRBJ2-1; v_call: TRBV21-1; cdr3_aa: CASTSGRVIEQFF
j_call: TRBJ1-1; v_call: TRBV30; cdr3_aa: CAWSALDREGAEAFF
j_call: TRBJ1-1; v_call: TRBV23-1; cdr3_aa: CASSQSSGKNTEAFF
j_call: TRBJ1-3; v_call: TRBV13; cdr3_aa: CASSPDSFHSGNTIYF
j_call: TRBJ2-7; v_call: TRBV9; cdr3_aa: CASGPGQGTYEQYF
j_call: TRBJ2-4; v_call: TRBV5-1; cdr3_aa: CASSPGVGPNIQYF
j_call: TRBJ1-1; v_call: TRBV29-1; cdr3_aa: CSVEVWGSNTEAFF
j_call: TRBJ2-2; v_call: TRBV5-1; cdr3_aa: CASSLAGRGLAGELFF
j_call: TRBJ2-5; v_call: TRBV19; cdr3_aa: CASSLLAATGTQYF
j_call: TRBJ1-5; v_call: TRBV2; cdr3_aa: CASSEEVGTSQPQHF
j_call: TRBJ2-5; v_call: TRBV5-1; cdr3_aa: CASSLQGGAETQYF
j_call: TRBJ2-7; v_call: TRBV7-8; cdr3_aa: CASSLIGGVRLHEQYF
j_call: TRBJ1-1; v_call: TRBV9; cdr3_aa: CASSVEGGVRTEAFF
j_call: TRBJ1-5; v_call: TRBV30; cdr3_aa: CAWSLDRPGLGRPQHF